These 21 T cell receptor beta chains originate from one sample sequenced in a study of Ad26.COV2.S vaccination and SARS-CoV-2 variants. Produced via immunoSEQ multiplex PCR; TCRdb's table is partial and in-frame only. The sample gives hundreds of thousands of clones, roughly 90% of which show up once; about 1.5% is in the top ten. Treatment meaning: approximately 18 received Ad26.COV2.S at low or high dose, single or two shots; roughly 5 received placebo; per-sample allocation not given. Following the first vaccine or placebo injection, samples were taken on day 63. Specimen: peripheral blood, collected in a trial of Ad26.COV2.S vaccine versus placebo. These receptors were taken from a person between 18 and 65 years old who received the Ad26.COV2.S COVID-19 vaccine or a placebo.

This clone occurred a few times. The CDR3 protein is CASSLGTASNQPQHF. The CDR3, as DNA: TGTGCCAGCAGCTTGGGGACGGCGAGCAATCAGCCCCAGCATTTT. The chain uses TRBV5-8 and TRBJ1-5; the D is unclear. Germline CDR1 reads SGHTS; CDR2 reads YDEGEE. Trimming cost V 0 bases and J 1 base, with 8 bases left between them. The CDR3 is 15 amino acids.

The rearrangement links TRBV10-3 to TRBJ2-3; possibly TRBD2 for D (6 bases). V was pared by 10 bases and J by 7 bases, with 18 bases between. The CDR3 has 13 amino acids. Germline-derived CDR1 and CDR2 are ENHRY and SYGVKD. The CDR3 loop reads CATRVGGTNTQYF. The CDR3 DNA is TGTGCCACCCGGGTGGGAGGAACTAATACGCAGTATTTT.

A single count supports this clone. This chain joins TRBV9 and TRBJ1-1; D gene ambiguous. This CDR3 region has 14 residues. Germline V lookup: CDR1 SGDLS, CDR2 YYNGEE. V lost 4 bases and J lost 6, with 16 bases in between. The CDR3 nucleotides are TGTGCCAGCAGCCCCGCCCTGGTGAGGTCTGAAGCTTTCTTT. It specifies CASSPALVRSEAFF.

The chain is built from TRBV25-1 and TRBJ1-2; possible D gene TRBD1, 6 bases. This CDR3 is built from 14 residues. The V gene lost 1 base and the J gene lost 5 bases, with 11 bases spanning the gap. CDR1 is MGHDK and CDR2 is SYGVNS in the germline V gene. The CDR3 bases are TGTGCCAGCAGTGAATCCCCAGGGGAGTATGGCTACACCTTC. Its protein product is CASSESPGEYGYTF.

The V and J genes are TRBV18 and TRBJ2-1; D possibly corresponds to TRBD2 (6 bases). The V gene lost 5 bases and the J gene lost 5 bases, with 10 bases spanning the gap. Germline values: CDR1 KGHSH, CDR2 LQKENI. The CDR3 loop spans 13 amino acids. The DNA of the CDR3 is TGTGCCAGCTCAACGGGGGAGAACAATGAGCAGTTCTTC. It encodes CASSTGENNEQFF. The full variable domain, its missing parts supplied by reference TRBV18 and TRBJ2-1, is NAGVMQNPRHLVRRRGQEARLRCSPMKGHSHVYWYRQLPEEGLKFMVYLQKENIIDESGMPKERFSAEFPKEGPSILRIQQVVRGDSAAYFCASSTGENNEQFFGPGTRLTVL.

In DNA form, the CDR3 reads TGTGCCAGCAGCCCGTCTCCAGATACGCAGTATTTT. Translated, it gives CASSPSPDTQYF. This rearrangement joins TRBV6-5 to TRBJ2-3; D gene ambiguous. Germline assignment: CDR1 MNHEY and CDR2 SVGAGI. V was trimmed by 6 bases and J by 4 bases, leaving 8 bases between them. The CDR3 has 12 amino acids.

J is TRBJ2-7 and V is TRBV24-1; D not certain. V gave up 9 bases and J gave up 2 bases, with 10 bases separating them. From germline, CDR1 is KGHDR and CDR2 SFDVKD. The CDR3 is 12 amino acids. The CDR3, as DNA: TGTGCCACCGGGTGCGAAGCCTACGAGCAGTACTTC. Its translation: CATGCEAYEQYF.

J is TRBJ2-7 and V is TRBV27; D call uncertain. The length of the CDR3 is 12 residues. Trimming pared 4 bases from V and 6 bases from J, leaving 10 bases between. CDR1 is MNHEY, CDR2 SMNVEV, per germline (reference sequence). In nucleotides, the CDR3 is TGTGCCAGCAGTTCCAGGATTTCCGAGCAGTACTTC. This sequence encodes CASSSRISEQYF.

V is TRBV6-5 and J is TRBJ2-7; D perhaps matches TRBD1 (6 bases). Germline V gene lookup returns CDR1 MNHEY and CDR2 SVGAGI. There are 13 residues in the CDR3. V was pared by 6 bases and J by 2 bases, with 11 bases between. Written as DNA, the CDR3 is TGTGCCAGCAGAGACAGGCTACCCTACGAGCAGTACTTC. Translated, it gives CASRDRLPYEQYF.

This clone showed up just a few times. The CDR3 loop reads CASSVTGMDQPQHF. The CDR3 DNA sequence: TGTGCCAGCTCAGTCACAGGGATGGATCAGCCCCAGCATTTT. This chain links TRBV18 with TRBJ1-5; a possible D gene is TRBD1 (6 bases). V shed 5 bases and J shed 5 bases, with 13 bases lying between them. The CDR3 is 14 residues long. Germline V lookup: CDR1 KGHSH, CDR2 LQKENI.

The genes are TRBV7-3 and TRBJ2-1, with D perhaps TRBD2 (6 bases). The CDR3 has 17 amino acids. Germline loops: CDR1 SGHTA, CDR2 FQGTGA. Deletions cut 5 bases from V and 2 bases from J, with 19 bases between. The CDR3 nucleotides read TGTGCCAGCAGCCCTACACCTAGCGCCACCACCTACAATGAGCAGTTCTTC. Encoded protein: CASSPTPSATTYNEQFF.

The chain is built from TRBV11-2 and TRBJ2-5; 8 bases map to TRBD2. This CDR3 comprises 15 residues. V lost 5 bases to trimming and J lost 5 bases; unmatched junction nucleotides: 10. The germline V gene encodes CDR1 SGHAT and CDR2 FQNNGV. CDR3: CASSKAGAGVETQYF. DNA for the CDR3: TGTGCCAGCAGCAAAGCGGGAGCGGGCGTGGAGACCCAGTACTTC.

This clone was seen a handful of times. CDR3 residues: CASSQDWTGRSYNSPLHF. The CDR3 DNA follows: TGCGCCAGCAGCCAAGATTGGACAGGCCGCTCCTATAATTCACCCCTCCACTTT. The chain has TRBV4-1 and TRBJ1-6; TRBD1 matches at 7 bases. This CDR3 is 18 amino acids long. The V gene end was trimmed by 0 bases and the J gene end by 0 bases; junction bases not matched to a gene: 5. Germline CDR1 and CDR2: MGHRA and YSYEKL.

This chain connects TRBV6-5 to TRBJ2-7; TRBD1 might be the D (5 bases). Germline lookup yields CDR1 MNHEY and CDR2 SVGAGI. This CDR3 comprises 16 residues. Trimming stripped 3 bases from V and 0 bases from J, with 15 bases between. The CDR3 here is CASSYTTRGSSYEQYF. CDR3 nucleotides: TGTGCCAGCAGTTATACGACAAGGGGAAGCTCCTACGAGCAGTACTTC.

J is TRBJ1-4 and V is TRBV5-6; tentatively, D is TRBD1 (5 bases). This CDR3 is 14 amino acids long. Germline V CDR1 and CDR2: SGHDT, YYEEEE. V was shortened by 4 bases and J by 7 bases, with 14 bases between the two germline ends. The CDR3 here is CASSRGGVGEKLFF. The CDR3 coding sequence is TGTGCCAGCAGCCGTGGAGGGGTTGGTGAAAAACTGTTTTTT.

As regards this clone: The identical CDR3 is also encoded by other nucleotide sequences in the sample. The chain is built from TRBV12-3 or TRBV12-4 and TRBJ2-3; no clear D gene. The CDR3 covers 13 residues. Trimming took off 5 bases at V and 0 bases at J, with 6 bases between the two ends. CDR3: CASSPPSTDTQYF. The CDR3 DNA follows: TGTGCCAGCAGTCCCCCAAGCACAGATACGCAGTATTTT.

The rearrangement links TRBV19 to TRBJ2-1; no reliable D call. CDR3 length: 13 residues. Germline CDR1 is LNHDA and CDR2 is SQIVND (reference sequence). Trimming shortened V by 1 base and J by 8 bases, and 9 bases separated the two germline ends. CDR3 sequence reads: CASSIGARDEQFF. The CDR3 region has the DNA TGTGCCAGTAGTATAGGGGCCCGAGATGAGCAGTTCTTC.

This chain links TRBV15 with TRBJ1-2; no clear D. The CDR3 runs 14 residues. The ends were cut back, 5 bases at V and 4 bases at J, with 14 bases in the middle. Looked up from germline, CDR1 is LNHNV and CDR2 is YYDKDF (reference sequence). The CDR3: CATSASSNPYGYTF. CDR3 nucleotide sequence: TGTGCCACCAGCGCGTCTTCGAACCCCTATGGCTACACCTTC.

The chain has TRBV19 and TRBJ2-7; D might be TRBD2 (6 bases). V was trimmed by 3 bases and J by 1 base, leaving 22 bases between them. This CDR3 is built from 18 residues. Germline-derived CDR1 and CDR2 are LNHDA and SQIVND (reference sequence). The CDR3 loop is CASSIQTTSGDRSYEQYF. CDR3 sequence (DNA): TGTGCCAGTAGTATCCAAACGACTAGTGGGGATAGGTCCTACGAGCAGTACTTC.

The chain combines TRBV6-5 with TRBJ2-5; no reliable D call. Germline-derived CDR1 and CDR2 are MNHEY and SVGAGI. The CDR3 totals 15 residues. Trimming took off 0 bases at V and 5 bases at J, with 13 bases between the two ends. CDR3: CASSYSLGLRETQYF. The CDR3, as DNA: TGTGCCAGCAGTTACTCGCTCGGCCTGAGGGAGACCCAGTACTTC.

The genes are TRBV3-1 (or the pseudogene TRBV3-2) and TRBJ2-2; the D call may be TRBD1 or TRBD2 (5 bases each). Germline CDR1 LGHDT, CDR2 YNNKEL (reference sequence). The CDR3 loop spans 15 amino acids. V was trimmed by 1 base and J by 5 bases, leaving 11 bases between them. DNA of the CDR3: TGTGCCAGCAGCCAAGCGGGACGTCAGACCGGGGAGCTGTTTTTT. This gives the protein CASSQAGRQTGELFF.